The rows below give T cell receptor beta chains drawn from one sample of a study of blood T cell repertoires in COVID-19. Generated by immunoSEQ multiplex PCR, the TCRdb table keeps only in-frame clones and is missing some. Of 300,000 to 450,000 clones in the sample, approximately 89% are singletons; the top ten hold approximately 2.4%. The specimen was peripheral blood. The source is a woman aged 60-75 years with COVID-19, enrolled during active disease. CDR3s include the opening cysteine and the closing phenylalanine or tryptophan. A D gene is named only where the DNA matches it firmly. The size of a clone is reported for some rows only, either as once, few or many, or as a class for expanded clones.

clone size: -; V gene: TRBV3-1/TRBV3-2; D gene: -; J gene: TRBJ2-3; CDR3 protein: CASSQEVPLTQYF; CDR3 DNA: TGTGCCAGCAGCCAAGAGGTCCCCCTAACGCAGTATTTT
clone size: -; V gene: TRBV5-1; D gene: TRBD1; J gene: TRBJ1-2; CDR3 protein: CASSKDRGRERGYTF; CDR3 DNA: TGCGCCAGCAGCAAGGACAGGGGGCGCGAGAGGGGCTACACCTTC
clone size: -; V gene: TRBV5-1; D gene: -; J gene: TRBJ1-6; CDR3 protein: CASSPRERRSPLHF; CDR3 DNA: TGCGCCAGCAGCCCTAGAGAGAGAAGATCACCCCTCCACTTT
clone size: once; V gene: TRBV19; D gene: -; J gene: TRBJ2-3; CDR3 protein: CASTAGLDFYTQYF; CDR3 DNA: TGTGCCAGTACGGCGGGACTCGATTTTTATACGCAGTATTTT
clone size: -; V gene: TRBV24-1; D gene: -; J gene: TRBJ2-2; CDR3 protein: CATSDFGSNTGELFF; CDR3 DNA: TGTGCCACCAGTGATTTCGGGTCGAACACCGGGGAGCTGTTTTTT
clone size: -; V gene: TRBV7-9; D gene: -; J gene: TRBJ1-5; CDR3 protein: CASSLVAGNQPQHF; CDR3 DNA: TGTGCCAGCAGCTTAGTGGCGGGGAATCAGCCCCAGCATTTT
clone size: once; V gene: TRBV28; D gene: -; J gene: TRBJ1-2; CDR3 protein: CASSPGALGAYGYTF; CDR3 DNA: TGTGCCAGCAGCCCTGGGGCACTTGGGGCGTATGGCTACACCTTC
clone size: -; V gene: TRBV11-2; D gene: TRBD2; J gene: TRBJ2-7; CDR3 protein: CASSRGGLSVRDEQYF; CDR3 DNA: TGTGCCAGCAGTCGGGGAGGGTTATCCGTCCGGGACGAGCAGTACTTC
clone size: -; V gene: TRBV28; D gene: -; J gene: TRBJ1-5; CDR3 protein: CASSFLGNQPQHF; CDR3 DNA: TGTGCCAGCAGTTTTCTTGGCAATCAGCCCCAGCATTTT
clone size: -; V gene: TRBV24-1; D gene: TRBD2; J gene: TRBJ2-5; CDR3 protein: CATSEAGKETQYF; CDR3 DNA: TGTGCCACCAGTGAAGCGGGGAAAGAGACCCAGTACTTC
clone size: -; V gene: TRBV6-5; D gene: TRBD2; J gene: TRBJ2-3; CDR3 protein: CASSYSASGGTDTQYF; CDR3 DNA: TGTGCCAGCAGTTACTCGGCTAGCGGGGGCACAGATACGCAGTATTTT
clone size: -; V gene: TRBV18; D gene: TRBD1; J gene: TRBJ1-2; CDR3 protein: CASSLQGAGYGYTF; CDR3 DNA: TGTGCCAGCTCACTGCAGGGGGCTGGGTATGGCTACACCTTC
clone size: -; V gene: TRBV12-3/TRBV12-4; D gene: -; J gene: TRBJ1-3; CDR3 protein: CASRAGPGNTIYF; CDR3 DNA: TGTGCCAGTAGGGCGGGACCTGGAAACACCATATATTTT
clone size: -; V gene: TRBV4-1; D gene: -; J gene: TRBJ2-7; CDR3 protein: CASSQEYGRAGNEQYF; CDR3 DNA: TGCGCCAGCAGCCAAGAATATGGCAGGGCGGGGAACGAGCAGTACTTC
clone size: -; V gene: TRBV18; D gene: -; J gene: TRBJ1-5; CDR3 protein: CASSPPGGREQPQHF; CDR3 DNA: TGTGCCAGCTCACCACCGGGGGGTCGGGAACAGCCCCAGCATTTT
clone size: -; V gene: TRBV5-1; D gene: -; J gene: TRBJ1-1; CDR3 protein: CASSYLGVANTEAFF; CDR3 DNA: TGCGCCAGCAGCTATCTCGGGGTAGCGAACACTGAAGCTTTCTTT
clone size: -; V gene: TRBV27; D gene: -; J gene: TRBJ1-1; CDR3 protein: CASSQKPDRRSEAFF; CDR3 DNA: TGTGCCAGCAGTCAAAAGCCGGACAGAAGGTCTGAAGCTTTCTTT
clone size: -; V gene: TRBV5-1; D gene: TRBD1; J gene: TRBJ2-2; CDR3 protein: CASSPDRVSAGELFF; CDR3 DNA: TGCGCCAGCAGCCCTGACAGGGTATCGGCCGGGGAGCTGTTTTTT
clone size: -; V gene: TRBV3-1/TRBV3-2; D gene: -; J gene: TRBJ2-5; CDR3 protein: CASSQGGQTQYF; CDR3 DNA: TGTGCCAGCAGCCAAGGGGGGCAGACCCAGTACTTC
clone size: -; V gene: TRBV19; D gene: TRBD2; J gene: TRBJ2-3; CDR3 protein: CASSSPGLAGGADTQYF; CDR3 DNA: TGTGCCAGTAGTTCGCCCGGGCTAGCGGGGGGGGCAGATACGCAGTATTTT
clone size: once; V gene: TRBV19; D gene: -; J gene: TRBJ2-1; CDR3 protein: CASSISRANEQFF; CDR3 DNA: TGTGCCAGTAGCATAAGCAGGGCGAATGAGCAGTTCTTC
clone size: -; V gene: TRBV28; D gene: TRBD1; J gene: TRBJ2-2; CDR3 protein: CASSLPGTGGTGELFF; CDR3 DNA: TGTGCCAGCAGTTTGCCTGGGACAGGGGGAACCGGGGAGCTGTTTTTT
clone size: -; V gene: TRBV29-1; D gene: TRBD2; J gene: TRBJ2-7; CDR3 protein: CSVHGGERTYEQYF; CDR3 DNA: TGCAGCGTACACGGGGGGGAAAGGACCTACGAGCAGTACTTC
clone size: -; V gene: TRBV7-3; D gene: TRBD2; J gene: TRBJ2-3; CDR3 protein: CASSSLAGSPDTQYF; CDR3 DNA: TGTGCCAGCAGCTCTCTAGCGGGGAGTCCAGATACGCAGTATTTT
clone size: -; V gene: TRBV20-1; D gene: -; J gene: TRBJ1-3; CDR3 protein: CSASGGNTIYF; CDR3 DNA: TGCAGTGCCTCGGGGGGAAACACCATATATTTT
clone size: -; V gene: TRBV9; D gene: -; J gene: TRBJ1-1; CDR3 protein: CASSPRHTRGTTEAFF; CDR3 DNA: TGTGCCAGCAGCCCCCGACACACTCGGGGGACCACTGAAGCTTTCTTT
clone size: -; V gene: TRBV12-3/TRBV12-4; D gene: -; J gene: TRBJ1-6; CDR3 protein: CASSERGSPLHF; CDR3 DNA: TGTGCCAGCAGTGAAAGAGGTTCACCCCTCCACTTT
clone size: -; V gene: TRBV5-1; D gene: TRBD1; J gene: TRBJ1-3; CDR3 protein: CASSAPGQGISGNTIYF; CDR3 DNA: TGCGCCAGCAGCGCTCCGGGACAGGGGATCTCTGGAAACACCATATATTTT
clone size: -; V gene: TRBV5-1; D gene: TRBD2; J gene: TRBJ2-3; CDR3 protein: CASSPERGVTDTQYF; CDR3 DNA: TGCGCCAGCAGCCCGGAACGGGGGGTCACAGATACGCAGTATTTT
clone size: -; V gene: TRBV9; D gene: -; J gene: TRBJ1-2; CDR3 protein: CASSALWGESSGSYTF; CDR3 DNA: TGTGCCAGCAGCGCCCTGTGGGGGGAATCCAGCGGCAGCTACACCTTC
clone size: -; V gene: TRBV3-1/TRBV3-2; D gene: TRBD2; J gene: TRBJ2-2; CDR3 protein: CASSQERLAGGFNTGELFF; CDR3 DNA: TGTGCCAGCAGCCAAGAGCGGCTAGCGGGGGGGTTCAACACCGGGGAGCTGTTTTTT
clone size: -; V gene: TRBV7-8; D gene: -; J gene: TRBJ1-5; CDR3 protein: CASSLVGQASNQPQHF; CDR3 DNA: TGTGCCAGCAGCTTAGTCGGCCAGGCTTCCAATCAGCCCCAGCATTTT
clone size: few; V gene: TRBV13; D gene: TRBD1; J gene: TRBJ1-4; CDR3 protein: CASSLRTGANEKLFF; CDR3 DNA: TGTGCCAGCAGCCTCCGGACAGGGGCTAATGAAAAACTGTTTTTT
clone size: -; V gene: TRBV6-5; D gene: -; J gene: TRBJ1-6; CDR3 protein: CASSYSTDRHSPLHF; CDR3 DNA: TGTGCCAGCAGTTACTCGACAGACAGGCATTCACCCCTCCACTTT
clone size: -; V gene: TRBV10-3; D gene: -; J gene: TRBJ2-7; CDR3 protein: CAISSSSYEQYF; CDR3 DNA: TGTGCCATCAGCTCCTCTAGCTACGAGCAGTACTTC
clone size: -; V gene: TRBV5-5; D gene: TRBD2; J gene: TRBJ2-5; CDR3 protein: CASSPEVGLAGGRETQYF; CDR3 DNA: TGTGCCAGCAGCCCCGAAGTAGGGCTAGCGGGGGGGCGAGAGACCCAGTACTTC
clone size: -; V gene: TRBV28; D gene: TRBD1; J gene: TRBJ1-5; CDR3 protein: CASSGQGPRNQPQHF; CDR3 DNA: TGTGCCAGCAGTGGACAGGGCCCGCGAAATCAGCCCCAGCATTTT
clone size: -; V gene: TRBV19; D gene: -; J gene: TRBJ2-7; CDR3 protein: CASTVTGSSYEQYF; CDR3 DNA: TGTGCCAGTACCGTGACAGGTTCCTCCTACGAGCAGTACTTC
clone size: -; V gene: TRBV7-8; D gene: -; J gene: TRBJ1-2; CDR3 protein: CASSSRDTRLNYGYTF; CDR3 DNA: TGTGCCAGCAGCTCACGGGACACCCGATTAAACTATGGCTACACCTTC
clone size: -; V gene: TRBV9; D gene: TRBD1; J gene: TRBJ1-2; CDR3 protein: CASSTDREVGGYTF; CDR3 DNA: TGTGCCAGCAGCACCGACAGGGAAGTAGGTGGCTACACCTTC
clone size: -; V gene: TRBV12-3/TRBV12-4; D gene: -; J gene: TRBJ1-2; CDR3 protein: CASTPEEFYGYTF; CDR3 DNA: TGTGCCAGCACCCCGGAGGAGTTCTATGGCTACACCTTC
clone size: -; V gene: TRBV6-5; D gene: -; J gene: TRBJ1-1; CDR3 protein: CASSSGLGIATEAFF; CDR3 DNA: TGTGCCAGCAGTTCAGGGCTTGGGATTGCCACTGAAGCTTTCTTT
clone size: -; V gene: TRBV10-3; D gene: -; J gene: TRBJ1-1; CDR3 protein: CATGNRDTNTEAFF; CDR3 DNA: TGTGCCACCGGTAACCGGGACACTAACACTGAAGCTTTCTTT
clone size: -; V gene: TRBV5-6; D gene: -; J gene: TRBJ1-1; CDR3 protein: CASSLVLQLNTEAFF; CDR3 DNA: TGTGCCAGCAGCTTGGTTTTACAGCTGAACACTGAAGCTTTCTTT
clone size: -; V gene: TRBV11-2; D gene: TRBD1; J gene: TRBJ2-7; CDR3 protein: CASKKGTANYYEQYF; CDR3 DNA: TGTGCCAGCAAAAAGGGGACAGCAAACTACTACGAGCAGTACTTC
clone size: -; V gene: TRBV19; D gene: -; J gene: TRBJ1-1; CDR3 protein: CASRPNLLANTEAFF; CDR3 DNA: TGTGCCAGTAGGCCAAATCTCTTAGCGAACACTGAAGCTTTCTTT
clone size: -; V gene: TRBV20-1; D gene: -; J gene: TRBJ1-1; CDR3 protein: CSARGAGWAFF; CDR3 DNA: TGCAGTGCTAGAGGGGCGGGGTGGGCTTTCTTT
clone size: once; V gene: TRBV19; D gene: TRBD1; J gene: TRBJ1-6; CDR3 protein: CATNPGQVNSPLHF; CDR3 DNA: TGTGCCACCAATCCGGGACAGGTTAATTCACCCCTCCACTTT
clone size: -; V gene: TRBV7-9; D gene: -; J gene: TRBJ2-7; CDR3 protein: CASSPETGRRYEQYF; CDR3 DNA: TGTGCCAGCAGCCCTGAGACAGGGAGGCGCTACGAGCAGTACTTC
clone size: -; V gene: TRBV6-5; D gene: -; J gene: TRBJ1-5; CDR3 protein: CASSYRGYQPQHF; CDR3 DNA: TGTGCCAGCAGTTACAGGGGTTATCAGCCCCAGCATTTT
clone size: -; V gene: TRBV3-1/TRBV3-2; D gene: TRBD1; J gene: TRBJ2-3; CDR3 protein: CASSARQGRPDTQYF; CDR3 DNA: TGTGCCAGCAGCGCGAGACAGGGCAGGCCAGATACGCAGTATTTT
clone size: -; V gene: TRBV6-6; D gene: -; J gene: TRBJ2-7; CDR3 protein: CASSYAGEQYF; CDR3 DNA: TGTGCCAGCAGTTACGCGGGCGAGCAGTACTTC
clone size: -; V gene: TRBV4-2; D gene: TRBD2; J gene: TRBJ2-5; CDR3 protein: CASSQEYGQAGEETQYF; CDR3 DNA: TGTGCCAGCAGCCAAGAATACGGTCAAGCGGGGGAAGAGACCCAGTACTTC